The rows below give T cell receptor beta chains drawn from one sample of a study of T cell responses to AZD1222 COVID-19 vaccine. Produced via immunoSEQ multiplex PCR; TCRdb's table is partial and in-frame only. The table lists approximately 130,000 clones, less than 90% of them singletons. This specimen was peripheral blood, taken on day 0 of AZD1222 vaccination. These receptors originate from an adult in good health. The CDR3 runs from the conserved cysteine through the conserved F or W. The D gene is left open where the match is weak. Rows may omit the clone size; those that give it use once, few, many or a size class.

TRBV6-5	TRBJ1-2	TRBD1	.	CASSYEGRGLYGYTF	TGTGCCAGCAGTTACGAGGGCAGGGGGCTTTATGGCTACACCTTC
TRBV7-3	TRBJ1-1	.	.	CASSSSMTGVTEAFF	TGTGCCAGCAGCTCCTCAATGACGGGCGTCACTGAAGCTTTCTTT
TRBV6-5	TRBJ2-3	TRBD2	.	CASRSGTSRTDTQYF	TGTGCCAGCAGGAGCGGGACCTCTCGCACAGATACGCAGTATTTT
TRBV19	TRBJ1-6	.	.	CASSQVQGSNSPLHF	TGTGCCAGTAGCCAAGTTCAGGGGAGCAATTCACCCCTCCACTTT
TRBV19	TRBJ2-1	TRBD1	.	CASSIHWDSENEQFF	TGTGCCAGTAGTATCCACTGGGACAGTGAAAATGAGCAGTTCTTC
TRBV5-1	TRBJ2-7	TRBD1	.	CASSPSGQESEQYF	TGCGCCAGCAGCCCAAGTGGACAGGAGTCCGAGCAGTACTTC
TRBV10-3	TRBJ2-2	TRBD1	.	CAISRDRGSGELFF	TGTGCCATCAGTAGGGACAGGGGGTCCGGGGAGCTGTTTTTT
TRBV5-1	TRBJ1-1	.	.	CASSLVGGVETEAFF	TGCGCCAGCAGCTTGGTTGGGGGCGTGGAAACTGAAGCTTTCTTT
TRBV6-4	TRBJ1-1	.	.	CASSVRPNTEAFF	TGTGCCAGCAGTGTGCGGCCGAACACTGAAGCTTTCTTT
TRBV2	TRBJ1-5	.	.	CASSPGTTFSNQPQHF	TGTGCCAGCAGTCCCGGGACTACGTTTAGCAATCAGCCCCAGCATTTT
TRBV18	TRBJ1-5	.	.	CASSPGGLSNQPQHF	TGTGCCAGCTCACCTGGGGGGTTAAGCAATCAGCCCCAGCATTTT
TRBV6-5	TRBJ1-2	TRBD1	.	CASSYGVGTDYGYTF	TGTGCCAGCAGTTACGGGGTAGGGACAGACTATGGCTACACCTTC
TRBV7-2	TRBJ1-6	.	.	CASSLALGGNSPLHF	TGTGCCAGCAGCTTAGCGCTCGGAGGAAATTCACCCCTCCACTTT
TRBV11-2	TRBJ1-1	.	.	CASSASKLLDTEAFF	TGTGCCAGCAGCGCCAGTAAGTTGTTGGACACTGAAGCTTTCTTT
TRBV5-1	TRBJ2-1	TRBD2	.	CASSPGTSGYNEQFF	TGCGCCAGCAGCCCAGGGACTAGCGGATACAATGAGCAGTTCTTC
TRBV5-1	TRBJ2-1	.	.	CASSLDPSVPGTEQFF	TGCGCCAGCAGCTTGGACCCCTCGGTCCCTGGTACTGAGCAGTTCTTC
TRBV14	TRBJ1-3	.	.	CASSQVGSGNTIYF	TGTGCCAGCAGCCAAGTGGGCTCTGGAAACACCATATATTTT
TRBV14	TRBJ1-5	TRBD1	once	CASSPHYPRTGLRQPQHF	TGTGCCAGCAGCCCCCACTACCCTAGGACAGGGCTACGGCAGCCCCAGCATTTT
TRBV5-1	TRBJ2-7	TRBD2	.	CASSPPVAGTYEQYF	TGCGCCAGCAGCCCCCCGGTAGCGGGTACCTACGAGCAGTACTTC
TRBV3-1/TRBV3-2	TRBJ2-7	TRBD2	.	CASTLRVAGIYEQYF	TGTGCCAGCACCCTCAGGGTAGCGGGGATCTACGAGCAGTACTTC
TRBV19	TRBJ2-6	.	once	CASSQTSGANVLTF	TGTGCCAGTAGTCAGACCTCTGGGGCCAACGTCCTGACTTTC
TRBV6-5	TRBJ1-5	TRBD1	.	CASSRTGENQPQHF	TGTGCCAGCAGTAGGACAGGGGAGAACCAGCCCCAGCATTTT
TRBV3-1/TRBV3-2	TRBJ2-2	.	.	CASSQVGGPDTGELFF	TGTGCCAGCAGCCAAGTCGGGGGGCCGGACACCGGGGAGCTGTTTTTT
TRBV2	TRBJ2-7	TRBD1	.	CASEPGTGANEQYF	TGTGCCAGCGAACCCGGGACAGGGGCAAACGAGCAGTACTTC
TRBV7-9	TRBJ1-1	TRBD1	.	CASSLTGAGDTEAFF	TGTGCCAGCAGCTTAACAGGGGCCGGGGACACTGAAGCTTTCTTT
TRBV27	TRBJ1-1	.	.	CASSLRVDTEAFF	TGTGCCAGCAGTTTGCGGGTCGACACTGAAGCTTTCTTT
TRBV6-2/TRBV6-3	TRBJ1-5	TRBD1	.	CASSWTGGRQPQHF	TGTGCCAGCAGTTGGACAGGGGGCAGGCAGCCCCAGCATTTT
TRBV5-1	TRBJ2-7	.	.	CASSLGDGSSYEQYF	TGCGCCAGCAGCTTGGGGGACGGTAGCTCCTACGAGCAGTACTTC
TRBV7-3	TRBJ1-2	TRBD1	once	CASSSQPGQRSYGYTF	TGTGCCAGCAGCTCACAGCCGGGACAGAGATCCTATGGCTACACCTTC
TRBV12-5	TRBJ1-2	TRBD1	.	CASGGQSGGYTF	TGTGCTAGTGGGGGACAGAGCGGTGGCTACACCTTC
TRBV6-5	TRBJ1-1	.	.	CASSSRQRVTEAFF	TGTGCCAGCAGTTCCCGACAAAGGGTTACTGAAGCTTTCTTT
TRBV12-5	TRBJ1-1	TRBD1	few	CASGLAGTASMNTEAFF	TGTGCTAGTGGTTTGGCTGGGACAGCCTCAATGAACACTGAAGCTTTCTTT
TRBV29-1	TRBJ1-2	.	few	CSVGVSNYGYTF	TGCAGCGTGGGAGTTTCAAACTATGGCTACACCTTC
TRBV18	TRBJ1-4	TRBD1	.	CASSTGTGGEKLFF	TGTGCCAGCTCAACCGGGACAGGGGGTGAAAAACTGTTTTTT
TRBV5-1	TRBJ2-1	.	.	CASSLLGIEQFF	TGCGCCAGCAGCTTGTTAGGGATTGAGCAGTTCTTC
TRBV5-6	TRBJ1-1	.	.	CASSLGTRMNTEAFF	TGTGCCAGCAGCTTGGGTACCAGAATGAACACTGAAGCTTTCTTT
TRBV29-1	TRBJ2-3	.	.	CSVPSGATEITDTQYF	TGCAGCGTGCCGTCGGGGGCGACGGAAATCACAGATACGCAGTATTTT
TRBV3-1/TRBV3-2	TRBJ2-1	.	once	CASSQDDLNEQFF	TGTGCCAGCAGCCAAGATGATCTCAATGAGCAGTTCTTC
TRBV19	TRBJ1-2	.	.	CASSIDLTFNYGYTF	TGTGCCAGTAGTATAGATCTTACCTTTAACTATGGCTACACCTTC
TRBV7-9	TRBJ1-4	.	.	CASSWGGARRRTNEKLFF	TGTGCCAGCAGCTGGGGAGGGGCGCGCCGACGCACTAATGAAAAACTGTTTTTT